This TCR beta chain was found in a study of control samples from healthy donors and cancer patients. The assay was immunoSEQ multiplex PCR, and TCRdb's table has in-frame clones only and misses some. The sample has about 180,000 clones, around 94% seen once. The CDR3 covers 18 residues. The germline V gene encodes CDR1 ENHRY and CDR2 SYGVKD. V was trimmed by 1 base and J by 0 bases, leaving 17 bases between them. This TCR was recovered from a man in his thirties or forties in good health. The V gene is TRBV10-3, the J gene TRBJ2-3; maybe TRBD2 (6 bases). Material for sequencing was blood. CDR3 in amino acids: CAISELESGSSSTDTQYF. CDR3 in DNA: TGTGCCATCAGTGAGTTAGAAAGCGGGTCCTCTAGCACAGATACGCAGTATTTT.